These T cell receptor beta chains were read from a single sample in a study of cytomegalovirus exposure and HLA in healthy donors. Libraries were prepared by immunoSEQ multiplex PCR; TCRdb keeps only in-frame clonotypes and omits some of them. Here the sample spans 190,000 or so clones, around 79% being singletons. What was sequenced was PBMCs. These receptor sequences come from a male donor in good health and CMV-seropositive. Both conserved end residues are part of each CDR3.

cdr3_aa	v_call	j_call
CASSQGFGQGYYEQYF	TRBV4-2	.
CASTESGSGGTEAFF	TRBV6-1	TRBJ1-1
CASSITRTSGRWNEQFF	TRBV19	TRBJ2-1
CASSLAENGAYGYTF	TRBV7-9	TRBJ1-2
CAWRRSWPTDTQYF	TRBV30	TRBJ2-3
CASSLEADLGNTIYF	TRBV4-1	TRBJ1-3
CASSNRDRTYGYTF	TRBV7-2	TRBJ1-2
CASSLIPWGTSGNNEQFF	TRBV7-3	TRBJ2-1
CASSVNYPTDTQYF	TRBV9	TRBJ2-3
CASSGIDTYGYTF	TRBV9	TRBJ1-2
CASSPSGEGTYEQYF	TRBV14	TRBJ2-7
CASRLQGYNEQFF	TRBV2	TRBJ2-1
CAWSVPAGYGYTF	TRBV30	TRBJ1-2
CASSSTQGTGRTDTQYF	TRBV11-3	TRBJ2-3
CASRGQNYGYTF	TRBV10-2	TRBJ1-2
CASSGQEGVSNPLHF	TRBV25-1	TRBJ1-6